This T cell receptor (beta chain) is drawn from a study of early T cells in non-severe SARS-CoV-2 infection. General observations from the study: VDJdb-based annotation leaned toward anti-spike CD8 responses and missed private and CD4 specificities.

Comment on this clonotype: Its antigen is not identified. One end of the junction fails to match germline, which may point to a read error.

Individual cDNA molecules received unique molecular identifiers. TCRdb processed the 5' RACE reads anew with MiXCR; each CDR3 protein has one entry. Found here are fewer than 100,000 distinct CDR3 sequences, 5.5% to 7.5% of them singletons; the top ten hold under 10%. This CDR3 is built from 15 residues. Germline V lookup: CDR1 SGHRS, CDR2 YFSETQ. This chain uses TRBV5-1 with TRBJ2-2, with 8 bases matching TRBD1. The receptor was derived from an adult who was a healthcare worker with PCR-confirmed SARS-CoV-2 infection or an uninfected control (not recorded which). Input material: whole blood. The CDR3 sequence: CTSSPTGGNTGELFF. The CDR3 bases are TGCACCAGCAGCCCCACAGGGGGGAACACCGGGGAGCTGTTTTTT.